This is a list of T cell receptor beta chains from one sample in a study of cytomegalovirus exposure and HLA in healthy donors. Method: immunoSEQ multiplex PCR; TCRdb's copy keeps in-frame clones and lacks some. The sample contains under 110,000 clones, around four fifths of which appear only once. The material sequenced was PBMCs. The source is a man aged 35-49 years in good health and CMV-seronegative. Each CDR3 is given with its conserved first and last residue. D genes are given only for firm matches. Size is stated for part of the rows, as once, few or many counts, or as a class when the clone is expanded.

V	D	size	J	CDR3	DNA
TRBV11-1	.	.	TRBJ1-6	CASSLGQSSYNSPLHF	TGTGCCAGCAGCTTAGGACAAAGCTCCTATAATTCACCCCTCCACTTT
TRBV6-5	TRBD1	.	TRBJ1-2	CASRESGQANYGYTF	TGTGCCAGCAGGGAAAGCGGACAGGCAAACTATGGCTACACCTTC
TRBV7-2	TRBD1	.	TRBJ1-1	CASSTTHRGLTEAFF	TGTGCCAGCAGCACAACGCACAGGGGGCTCACTGAAGCTTTCTTT
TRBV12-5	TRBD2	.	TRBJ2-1	CASAPTGGGNEQFF	TGTGCTAGTGCCCCGACCGGCGGGGGCAATGAGCAGTTCTTC
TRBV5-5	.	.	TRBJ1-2	CASSRGGRTNYGYTF	TGTGCCAGCAGCAGGGGAGGCAGGACGAACTATGGCTACACCTTC
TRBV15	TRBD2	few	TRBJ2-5	CATSRGFNAGGRETQYF	TGTGCCACCAGCAGAGGGTTTAACGCGGGGGGGCGAGAGACCCAGTACTTC
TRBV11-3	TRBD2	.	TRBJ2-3	CASSYSSGVTDTQYF	TGTGCCAGCAGCTACTCTAGCGGGGTAACAGATACGCAGTATTTT
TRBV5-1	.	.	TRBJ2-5	CASIRTAGETQYF	TGCGCCAGCATCCGCACGGCGGGGGAGACCCAGTACTTC
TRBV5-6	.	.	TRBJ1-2	CASSFGGAYGYTF	TGTGCCAGCAGCTTTGGGGGCGCCTATGGCTACACCTTC
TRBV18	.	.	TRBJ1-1	CASSPGGPTEAFF	TGTGCCAGCTCACCTGGAGGTCCCACTGAAGCTTTCTTT
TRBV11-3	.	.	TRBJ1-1	CASSLGGRNTEAFF	TGTGCCAGCAGCTTAGGTGGCAGAAACACTGAAGCTTTCTTT
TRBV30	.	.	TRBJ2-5	CAWSLRVGETQYF	TGTGCCTGGAGTTTGCGGGTGGGGGAGACCCAGTACTTC
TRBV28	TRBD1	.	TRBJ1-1	CASSSPGQGFTEAFF	TGTGCCAGCAGTTCCCCGGGACAGGGCTTCACTGAAGCTTTCTTT